This is a list of T cell receptor beta chains from one sample in a study of T cell repertoires in cytomegalovirus infection. One entry per CDR3 protein, called by TCRdb with MiXCR from the reads. The table has around 450,000 distinct CDR3 sequences, approximately 32% seen once. The sequenced material came from PBMCs. All receptors come from a human donor in good health (CMV status not recorded). Some clones in this sample may be carry-over from other donors' samples. CDR3s include the opening cysteine and the closing phenylalanine or tryptophan. D genes are given only for firm matches. Clone size is shown for a subset of rows, as once, few, many or a class of expanded clone.

cdr3_nt: TGTGCCAGCAGCTTAGCGTCAGTGAACACTGAAGCTTTCTTT
cdr3_aa: CASSLASVNTEAFF
clone_size: NA
j_call: TRBJ1-1
v_call: TRBV7-9
d_call: NA

cdr3_nt: TGTGCCAGTAGGCCTAACGGGGGACCGCGAAACACCGGGGAGCTGTTTTTT
cdr3_aa: CASRPNGGPRNTGELFF
clone_size: few
j_call: TRBJ2-2
v_call: TRBV19
d_call: NA

cdr3_nt: TGTGCCAGCAGCAAAAACAGGGGTGATACGCAGTATTTT
cdr3_aa: CASSKNRGDTQYF
clone_size: many
j_call: TRBJ2-3
v_call: TRBV12-3/TRBV12-4
d_call: TRBD1

cdr3_nt: TGCGCCAGCAGCTTGGCCGGCACAGTGAACACTGAAGCTTTCTTT
cdr3_aa: CASSLAGTVNTEAFF
clone_size: many
j_call: TRBJ1-1
v_call: TRBV5-1
d_call: NA

cdr3_nt: TGTGCCAGCAGTTTGGACAGGGGAACCACAGATACGCAGTATTTT
cdr3_aa: CASSLDRGTTDTQYF
clone_size: NA
j_call: TRBJ2-3
v_call: TRBV12-3/TRBV12-4
d_call: TRBD1

cdr3_nt: TGTGCCAGCAGCTGGGGGGACGGCGGAAGTCCCAATGGCTACACCTTC
cdr3_aa: CASSWGDGGSPNGYTF
clone_size: NA
j_call: TRBJ1-2
v_call: TRBV5-6
d_call: NA

cdr3_nt: TGTGCCAGCAGTTACTCAAGTCCAAATCAGCCCCAGCATTTT
cdr3_aa: CASSYSSPNQPQHF
clone_size: many
j_call: TRBJ1-5
v_call: TRBV6-2/TRBV6-3
d_call: NA

cdr3_nt: TGTGCCAGCAGCTCGGGGGGGGCACCTAACACCGGGGAGCTGTTTTTT
cdr3_aa: CASSSGGAPNTGELFF
clone_size: NA
j_call: TRBJ2-2
v_call: TRBV7-9
d_call: TRBD2

cdr3_nt: TGTGCCAGCGGACCACGAGGGCAGGGGGACCAGCCCCAGCATTTT
cdr3_aa: CASGPRGQGDQPQHF
clone_size: NA
j_call: TRBJ1-5
v_call: TRBV2
d_call: TRBD1

cdr3_nt: TGTGCCAGCAGTGAGCCCGGACGGCACTATGGCTACACCTTC
cdr3_aa: CASSEPGRHYGYTF
clone_size: NA
j_call: TRBJ1-2
v_call: TRBV25-1
d_call: NA

cdr3_nt: TGTGCCAGCAGTTACTCCGGGGGCTATAATTCACCCCTCCACTTT
cdr3_aa: CASSYSGGYNSPLHF
clone_size: few
j_call: TRBJ1-6
v_call: TRBV6-2/TRBV6-3
d_call: NA

cdr3_nt: TGTGCCAGCAGCTTACGTGGGGGTGCGGGCACCGGGGAGCTGTTTTTT
cdr3_aa: CASSLRGGAGTGELFF
clone_size: many
j_call: TRBJ2-2
v_call: TRBV11-3
d_call: NA

cdr3_nt: TGTGCCAGCAGCCAAGCAGACAACCATGAAGCTTTCTTT
cdr3_aa: CASSQADNHEAFF
clone_size: NA
j_call: TRBJ1-1
v_call: TRBV3-1
d_call: NA

cdr3_nt: TGCGCCAGCAGCTTGGATGCCAGCGGGATTCCCTACGAGCAGTACTTC
cdr3_aa: CASSLDASGIPYEQYF
clone_size: NA
j_call: TRBJ2-7
v_call: TRBV5-1
d_call: TRBD2

cdr3_nt: TGTGCCAGCAGTTTACCCAAGATCGGGGGGGCGGCAGATACGCAGTATTTT
cdr3_aa: CASSLPKIGGAADTQYF
clone_size: NA
j_call: TRBJ2-3
v_call: TRBV28
d_call: TRBD2

cdr3_nt: TGTGCCAGCAGCCCCCGGACTAGCGGATACAATGAGCAGTTCTTC
cdr3_aa: CASSPRTSGYNEQFF
clone_size: NA
j_call: TRBJ2-1
v_call: TRBV11-2
d_call: TRBD2

cdr3_nt: TGTGCCAGCAGCCGCCGCGGAAGCGCCGCTAGCACAGATACGCAGTATTTT
cdr3_aa: CASSRRGSAASTDTQYF
clone_size: many
j_call: TRBJ2-3
v_call: TRBV7-6
d_call: NA

cdr3_nt: TGTGCCAGCAGGGACAGGGGGCCCCCAGGGTCCCTCCACTTT
cdr3_aa: CASRDRGPPGSLHF
clone_size: few
j_call: TRBJ1-6
v_call: TRBV28
d_call: TRBD1

cdr3_nt: TGTGCCAGCAGCTCGGAGGTAGATCAGCCCCAGCATTTT
cdr3_aa: CASSSEVDQPQHF
clone_size: few
j_call: TRBJ1-5
v_call: TRBV7-6
d_call: NA

cdr3_nt: TGTGCCAGCAGCTCCGAAACAGCGAAGTCCTACGAGCAGTACTTC
cdr3_aa: CASSSETAKSYEQYF
clone_size: NA
j_call: TRBJ2-7
v_call: TRBV7-9
d_call: NA

cdr3_nt: TGTGCCAGCAGCCAGGGGGAGGGGGTAAATCAGCCCCAGCATTTT
cdr3_aa: CASSQGEGVNQPQHF
clone_size: few
j_call: TRBJ1-5
v_call: TRBV11-2
d_call: TRBD1

cdr3_nt: TGTGCCACCAGTGATTTGGGGAGCAACTATGGCTACACCTTC
cdr3_aa: CATSDLGSNYGYTF
clone_size: NA
j_call: TRBJ1-2
v_call: TRBV24-1
d_call: NA

cdr3_nt: TGTGCCAGCAGTCAAGACAATGGACAGGGGGCCTGGGGCAATCAGCCCCAGCATTTT
cdr3_aa: CASSQDNGQGAWGNQPQHF
clone_size: NA
j_call: TRBJ1-5
v_call: TRBV28
d_call: TRBD1

cdr3_nt: TGTGCCAGCAGTTCCTTCGTTCCCCCTGAAGCTTTCTTT
cdr3_aa: CASSSFVPPEAFF
clone_size: NA
j_call: TRBJ1-1
v_call: TRBV5-6
d_call: NA

cdr3_nt: TGTGCCAGCAGCTCCGGACGTGATGAAAAACTGTTTTTT
cdr3_aa: CASSSGRDEKLFF
clone_size: NA
j_call: TRBJ1-4
v_call: TRBV5-4
d_call: NA

cdr3_nt: TGCAGCGTTGAGCTGGCCAAAAACATTCAGTACTTC
cdr3_aa: CSVELAKNIQYF
clone_size: NA
j_call: TRBJ2-4
v_call: TRBV29-1
d_call: NA

cdr3_nt: TGTGCCAGCAGCTTAACGTCAGGAACCTACGAGCAGTACTTC
cdr3_aa: CASSLTSGTYEQYF
clone_size: many
j_call: TRBJ2-7
v_call: TRBV7-2
d_call: NA

cdr3_nt: TGTGCCAGCAGAACCTCAGGTCTCGAGACCCAGTACTTC
cdr3_aa: CASRTSGLETQYF
clone_size: few
j_call: TRBJ2-5
v_call: TRBV28
d_call: NA

cdr3_nt: TGTGCCAGCAGTTCCTATCCGCTAGCGGGGGCCGGGGGTGAGCAGTTCTTC
cdr3_aa: CASSSYPLAGAGGEQFF
clone_size: NA
j_call: TRBJ2-1
v_call: TRBV6-5
d_call: TRBD2

cdr3_nt: TGTGCCAGTAGTGGGGAGTCACCCCTCCACTTT
cdr3_aa: CASSGESPLHF
clone_size: once
j_call: TRBJ1-6
v_call: TRBV19
d_call: NA

cdr3_nt: TGTGCCAGCAGCTTCGGTCCAGGGGCCTACGAGCAGTACTTC
cdr3_aa: CASSFGPGAYEQYF
clone_size: many
j_call: TRBJ2-7
v_call: TRBV7-8
d_call: NA

cdr3_nt: TGTGCCAGCAGCTCAGTCCGGTCCAATGAGCAGTTCTTC
cdr3_aa: CASSSVRSNEQFF
clone_size: NA
j_call: TRBJ2-1
v_call: TRBV11-2
d_call: NA

cdr3_nt: TGTGCCAGCAGCCCCCAGCCCTCTGGAAACACCATATATTTT
cdr3_aa: CASSPQPSGNTIYF
clone_size: NA
j_call: TRBJ1-3
v_call: TRBV6-6
d_call: NA

cdr3_nt: TGTGCCAGCAGCTTAGCGCGAAACGAGCAGTACTTC
cdr3_aa: CASSLARNEQYF
clone_size: many
j_call: TRBJ2-7
v_call: TRBV7-9
d_call: NA

cdr3_nt: TGTGCCAGCAGTGAAGCGCGGTGGCAGGGGAAAGAGACCCAGTACTTC
cdr3_aa: CASSEARWQGKETQYF
clone_size: few
j_call: TRBJ2-5
v_call: TRBV2
d_call: NA

cdr3_nt: TGCAGTGCTAGAGACCCTTGGGGGGCTGGCTATGGCTACACCTTC
cdr3_aa: CSARDPWGAGYGYTF
clone_size: NA
j_call: TRBJ1-2
v_call: TRBV20-1
d_call: NA

cdr3_nt: TGTGCCAGCAGCTCCCGGGACGGAGAAGAGACCCAGTACTTC
cdr3_aa: CASSSRDGEETQYF
clone_size: NA
j_call: TRBJ2-5
v_call: TRBV11-2
d_call: NA

cdr3_nt: TGTGCCAGCAGTGACACCGGGACAGGATCCTACGAGCAGTACTTC
cdr3_aa: CASSDTGTGSYEQYF
clone_size: NA
j_call: TRBJ2-7
v_call: TRBV7-9
d_call: TRBD1

cdr3_nt: TGTGCCAGCAGTCCTACTGACAGTCTCACCAGCCTGTACTTC
cdr3_aa: CASSPTDSLTSLYF
clone_size: few
j_call: TRBJ2-7
v_call: TRBV12-3/TRBV12-4
d_call: NA